Listed here is a single TCR beta chain. In its sample, this clonotype was seen many times. This clone's antigen is unknown. Base qualities are missing; no much larger clone stands one base away. The sample belongs to a study of response to subunit inactivated influenza vaccine (dated by TCRdb to about 2018). Turning to the overall study: Deep quantitative profiling of the T cell receptor repertoire was used in the study to follow responses to a trivalent subunit inactivated influenza vaccine. General conclusions and limits of the study: It was suggested by the authors that each seasonal influenza vaccination may recruit only a limited number of new T cells.

V gives up 6 bases and J gives up 5 bases, and the segment between their germline ends measures 5 bases. The cysteine opens and the phenylalanine closes a CDR3 of 11 amino acids. Only the CDR3 part of the read is kept: 33 bases, read in frame from the first base. The library was built by means of RT-PCR. Sequencer: Illumina HiSeq 2500. TCRdb reworked the public reads: Q25 trimming with fastp, MiXCR clone assembly, productive beta chains retained. Each CDR3 protein appears once, grouped with its most common genes and DNA. Here the sample has about 620,000 distinct CDR3 sequences; around 11% occur a single time. The top ten hold 9.5% to 12% of the sample. This sample was shared with a second study, whose subject was T cells expressing NK-cell markers. The second paper states: The TCR beta cDNA libraries were made using 5'RACE template switching, a step that added both a universal primer site and unique molecular identifiers. Three sorted T-cell subsets (CD3+CD56+NKG2C+, CD3+CD56+NKG2C- and CD3+CD56-NKG2C+) from about 8 donors had their TCR beta-chain repertoires profiled. Among the eight sequenced donors, seven were HCMV-seropositive and one was HCMV-seronegative. To restrict sorting to alphabetaTCR-expressing T cells, an anti-gammadeltaTCR antibody was added in several experiments. For roughly six donors, the dominant CD3+CD56+NKG2C+ clonotypes were among the top 10 CD8+ clonotypes and accounted for about 1.0-8% of CD8+ T cells. Those dominant clonotypes were again the most abundant among CD3+CD56-NKG2C+ cells in four donors, at roughly 25-65%. Whether the expanded NKG2C-expressing T cell clones were specific for HCMV antigens was left unclear. The study sequenced eight donors, all healthy volunteers chosen at random: three men and five women. HCMV-specific IgG was detected in serum with a commercial ELISA kit to determine HCMV serostatus. Peripheral blood mononuclear cells were isolated from blood by Ficoll density gradient centrifugation. For five to seven donors, unsorted PBMC were also used to sequence bulk peripheral blood T-cell repertoires. cDNA synthesis was primed from the TCR beta constant segment, followed by two successive PCR amplification steps. Libraries were sequenced as 2 x 150 bp reads on Illumina HiSeq 2000/2500, MiSeq or NextSeq. MIGEC was used to demultiplex reads and group reads by UMI, and MiTCR was used to assemble and quantify clonotypes. To exclude erroneous sequences, only TCR cDNA sequences supported by at least two reads were retained. Downstream repertoire analysis used the tcR package, and clonotypes were matched across fractions by CDR3 nucleotide sequence plus V segment. VDJmatch was used to annotate antigen specificity against VDJdb, with one amino acid substitution in CDR3 allowed.

The source was PBMCs from blood, collected on the day of vaccination. This receptor chain uses TRBV12-3 or TRBV12-4 and TRBJ2-1, with the D gene too uncertain to name. This clonotype was sampled from a man aged 45-60 years who received an inactivated influenza vaccine. Donor details come from another sample of the same person, matched by shared clones. Here the CDR3 is given as CASSSNNEQFF. At the DNA level, the sequence is TGTGCCAGCAGCTCAAACAATGAGCAGTTCTTC.